This T cell receptor beta chain was retrieved from a study of tumor T cells in aggressive B-cell lymphoma. Produced via immunoSEQ multiplex PCR; TCRdb's table is partial and in-frame only. The top ten clones hold more than 7% of a sample with around 1,500 clones, approximately 94% of them seen once. With 2 bases removed from V and 6 bases from J, the gap between germline ends came to 6 bases. Germline CDR1 reads DFQATT; CDR2 reads SNEGSKA (reference sequence). This CDR3 contains 11 residues. The clonotype was recovered from an adult with diffuse large B cell lymphoma. Some clones in this sample may be carry-over from other donors' samples. J is TRBJ2-3 and V is TRBV20-1; D possibly corresponds to TRBD1 (6 bases). Sequencing input: tumor tissue. The CDR3 here is CSARQGDTQYF. The CDR3 DNA reads TGCAGTGCTAGACAGGGGGATACGCAGTATTTT.